This TCR beta chain appears in the sequencing data of a study of molecular identifiers for immune sequencing clone quantification. Study background: Naive CD8 cell RNA, from roughly 20,000 or 100,000 cells, was split five ways in replicates, with four sequenced. Broader study findings: Highly expanded clone sizes could be underestimated by identical TCR molecules sharing a barcode.

RNA fractions of 10%, 30% or 50% and about 18,000 to 1,100,000 sorted cells were the source of naive CD8 libraries. V was pared by 4 bases and J by 0 bases, with 16 bases between. The CDR3 totals 15 residues. Germline V gene sequence: CDR1 GTSNPN, CDR2 SVGIG (reference sequence). This clonotype was seen ten or more times. What it binds is unknown. With listed TCR primers and previously described methods, bulk TCR libraries were prepared. TCRdb analysed the PCR reads with MiXCR anew, one entry per CDR3 protein. The data contain some 70,000 distinct CDR3 sequences, less than 20% of them singletons. This sequence was found in a human donor in good health. Some libraries in this study had Jurkat cell RNA spiked in. Source material: naive CD8+ T cells from blood, with Jurkat cell RNA spiked in. The subset here: FACS-sorted CD8+CD4-CCR7+CD45RA+ naive T cells. The rearrangement joins TRBV30 to TRBJ2-7; TRBD2 is a possible D gene (6 bases). The CDR3 DNA reads TGTGCCTGGACAACAGCGGGCCCTAGCTCCTACGAGCAGTACTTC. This codes for CAWTTAGPSSYEQYF.